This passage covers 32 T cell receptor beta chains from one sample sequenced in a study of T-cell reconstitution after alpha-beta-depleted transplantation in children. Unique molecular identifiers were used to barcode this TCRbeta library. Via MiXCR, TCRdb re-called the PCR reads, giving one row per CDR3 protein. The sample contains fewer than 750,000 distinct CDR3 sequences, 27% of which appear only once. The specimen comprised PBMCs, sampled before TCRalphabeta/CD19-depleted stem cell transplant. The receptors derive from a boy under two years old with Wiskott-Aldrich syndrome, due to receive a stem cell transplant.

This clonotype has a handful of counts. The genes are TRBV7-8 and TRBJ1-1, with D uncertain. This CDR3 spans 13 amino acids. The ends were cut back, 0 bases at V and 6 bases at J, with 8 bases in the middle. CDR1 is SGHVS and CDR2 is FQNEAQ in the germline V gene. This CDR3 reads CASSLAYTSEAFF. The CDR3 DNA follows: TGTGCCAGCAGCTTAGCCTATACATCTGAAGCTTTCTTT. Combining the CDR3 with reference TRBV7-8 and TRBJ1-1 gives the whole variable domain GAGVSQSPRYKVAKRGQDVALRCDPISGHVSLFWYQQALGQGPEFLTYFQNEAQLDKSGLPSDRFFAERPEGSVSTLKIQRTQQEDSAVYLCASSLAYTSEAFFGQGTRLTVV.

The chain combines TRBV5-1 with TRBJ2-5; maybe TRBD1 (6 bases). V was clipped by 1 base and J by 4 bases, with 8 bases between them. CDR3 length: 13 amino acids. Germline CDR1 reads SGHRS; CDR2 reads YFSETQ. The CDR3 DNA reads TGCGCCAGCAGCTTGCGGGACACAGAGACCCAGTACTTC. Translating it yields CASSLRDTETQYF.

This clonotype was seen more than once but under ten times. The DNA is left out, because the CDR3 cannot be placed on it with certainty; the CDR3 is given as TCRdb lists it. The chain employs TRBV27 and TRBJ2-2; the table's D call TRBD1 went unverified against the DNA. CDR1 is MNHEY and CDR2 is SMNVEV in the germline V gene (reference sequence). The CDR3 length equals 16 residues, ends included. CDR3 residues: CASSTSTAWFAGELFF.

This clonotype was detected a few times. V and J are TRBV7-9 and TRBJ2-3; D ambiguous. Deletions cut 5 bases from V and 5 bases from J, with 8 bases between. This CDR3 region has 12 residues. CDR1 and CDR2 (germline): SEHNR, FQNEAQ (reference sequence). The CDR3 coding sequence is TGTGCCAGCAGCCAGCGTGGAGATACGCAGTATTTT. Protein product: CASSQRGDTQYF. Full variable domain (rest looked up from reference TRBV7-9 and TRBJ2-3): DTGVSQNPRHKITKRGQNVTFRCDPISEHNRLYWYRQTLGQGPEFLTYFQNEAQLEKSRLLSDRFSAERPKGSFSTLEIQRTEQGDSAMYLCASSQRGDTQYFGPGTRLTVL.

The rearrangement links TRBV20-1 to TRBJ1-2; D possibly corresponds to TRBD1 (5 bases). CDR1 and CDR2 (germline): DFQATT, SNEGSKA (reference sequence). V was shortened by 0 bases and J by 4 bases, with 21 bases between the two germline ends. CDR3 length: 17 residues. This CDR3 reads CSARDRSGATAGYGYTF. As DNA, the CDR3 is TGCAGTGCTAGAGATCGATCTGGGGCGACAGCGGGCTATGGCTACACCTTC.

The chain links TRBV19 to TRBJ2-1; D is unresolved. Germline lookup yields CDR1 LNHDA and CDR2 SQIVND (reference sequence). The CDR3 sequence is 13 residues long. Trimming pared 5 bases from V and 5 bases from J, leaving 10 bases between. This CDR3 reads CASSYTGNNEQFF. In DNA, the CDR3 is TGTGCCAGTAGTTATACTGGAAACAATGAGCAGTTCTTC.

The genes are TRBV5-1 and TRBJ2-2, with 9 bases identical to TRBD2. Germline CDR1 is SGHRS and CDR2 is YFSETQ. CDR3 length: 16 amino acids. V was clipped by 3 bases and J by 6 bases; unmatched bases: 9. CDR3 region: CASSWTAGGSPGELFF. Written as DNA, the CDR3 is TGCGCCAGCAGCTGGACAGCGGGAGGTTCGCCCGGGGAGCTGTTTTTT.

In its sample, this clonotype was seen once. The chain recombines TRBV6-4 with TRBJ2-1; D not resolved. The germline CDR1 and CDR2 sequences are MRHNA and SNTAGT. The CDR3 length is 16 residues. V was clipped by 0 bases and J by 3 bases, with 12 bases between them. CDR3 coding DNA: TGTGCCAGCAGTGACTCCTTCCACACCTACTACAATGAGCAGTTCTTC. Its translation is CASSDSFHTYYNEQFF.

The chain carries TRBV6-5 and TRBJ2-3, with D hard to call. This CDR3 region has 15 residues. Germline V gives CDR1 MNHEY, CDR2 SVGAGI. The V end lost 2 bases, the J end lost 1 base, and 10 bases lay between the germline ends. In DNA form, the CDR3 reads TGTGCCAGCAGTTACCTACCAAGGGGCACAGATACGCAGTATTTT. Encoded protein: CASSYLPRGTDTQYF.

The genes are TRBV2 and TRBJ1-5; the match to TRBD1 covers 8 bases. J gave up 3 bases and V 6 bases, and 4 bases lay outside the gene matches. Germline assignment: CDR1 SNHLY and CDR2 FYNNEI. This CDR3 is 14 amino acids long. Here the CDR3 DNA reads TGTGCCAGCAGGGACAGGGAATACAATCAGCCCCAGCATTTT. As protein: CASRDREYNQPQHF.

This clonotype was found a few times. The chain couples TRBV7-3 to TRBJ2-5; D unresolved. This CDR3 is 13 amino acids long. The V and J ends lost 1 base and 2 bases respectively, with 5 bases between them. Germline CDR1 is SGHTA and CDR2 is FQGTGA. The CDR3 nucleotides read TGTGCCAGCAGCTTAATCCTACAAGAGACCCAGTACTTC. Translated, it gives CASSLILQETQYF.

The CDR3 DNA is TGCGCCAGCAGCTCGGGACAAGGAGGGGTCGAGCAGTACTTC. This translates into CASSSGQGGVEQYF. The rearrangement joins TRBV5-1 to TRBJ2-7, with D perhaps TRBD1 or TRBD2 (6 bases each). Trimming cost V 3 bases and J 6 bases, with 16 bases left between them. The CDR3 sequence is 14 residues long. The germline V gene encodes CDR1 SGHRS and CDR2 YFSETQ.

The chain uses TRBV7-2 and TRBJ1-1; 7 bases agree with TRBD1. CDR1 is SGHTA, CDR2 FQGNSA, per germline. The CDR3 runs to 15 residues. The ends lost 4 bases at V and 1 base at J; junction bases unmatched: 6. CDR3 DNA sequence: TGTGCCAGCAGCTCCTTGACAGGGTGGAACACTGAAGCTTTCTTT. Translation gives CASSSLTGWNTEAFF.

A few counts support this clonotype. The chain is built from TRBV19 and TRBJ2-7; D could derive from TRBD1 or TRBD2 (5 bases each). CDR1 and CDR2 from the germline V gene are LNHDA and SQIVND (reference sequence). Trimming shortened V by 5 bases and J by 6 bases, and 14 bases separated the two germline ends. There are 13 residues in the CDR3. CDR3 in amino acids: CASSVGTRGEQYF. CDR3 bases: TGTGCCAGTAGTGTCGGGACCCGGGGCGAGCAGTACTTC.

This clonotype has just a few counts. CDR3 sequence: CASGLYPSGRATNNEQFF. The DNA of the CDR3 is TGTGCTAGTGGTTTGTATCCCAGCGGGAGAGCTACTAACAATGAGCAGTTCTTC. The chain carries TRBV12-5 and TRBJ2-1; 8 nucleotides align to TRBD2. In germline, CDR1 is LGHNT, CDR2 FRNRAP. V was pared by 2 bases and J by 5 bases, with 14 bases of the junction left unmatched. The CDR3 totals 18 residues.

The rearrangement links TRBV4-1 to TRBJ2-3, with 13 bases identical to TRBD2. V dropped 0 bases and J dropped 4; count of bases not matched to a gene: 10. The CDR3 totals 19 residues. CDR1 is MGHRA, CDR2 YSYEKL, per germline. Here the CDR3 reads CASSQEVVGTSGNADTQYF. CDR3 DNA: TGCGCCAGCAGCCAAGAAGTTGTCGGGACTAGCGGGAATGCAGATACGCAGTATTTT.

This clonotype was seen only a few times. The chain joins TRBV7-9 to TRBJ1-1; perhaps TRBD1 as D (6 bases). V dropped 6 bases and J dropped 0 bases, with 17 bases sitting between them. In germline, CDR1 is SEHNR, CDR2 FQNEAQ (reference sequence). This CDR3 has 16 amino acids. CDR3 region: CASRRNRDPMNTEAFF. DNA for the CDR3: TGTGCCAGCAGACGTAACAGGGACCCGATGAACACTGAAGCTTTCTTT. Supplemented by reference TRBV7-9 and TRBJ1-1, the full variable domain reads DTGVSQNPRHKITKRGQNVTFRCDPISEHNRLYWYRQTLGQGPEFLTYFQNEAQLEKSRLLSDRFSAERPKGSFSTLEIQRTEQGDSAMYLCASRRNRDPMNTEAFFGQGTRLTVV.

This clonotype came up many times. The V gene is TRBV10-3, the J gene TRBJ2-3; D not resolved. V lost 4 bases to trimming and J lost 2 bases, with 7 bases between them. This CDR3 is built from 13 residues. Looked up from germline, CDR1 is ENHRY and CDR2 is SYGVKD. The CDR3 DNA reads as TGTGCCATCAGTGCCGAACTCACAGATACGCAGTATTTT. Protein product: CAISAELTDTQYF.

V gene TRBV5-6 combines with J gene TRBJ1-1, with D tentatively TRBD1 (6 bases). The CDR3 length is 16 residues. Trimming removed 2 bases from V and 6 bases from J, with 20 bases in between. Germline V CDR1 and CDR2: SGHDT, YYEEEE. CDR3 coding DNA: TGTGCCAGCAGCTTCTACAGGGAGTTGGGGTTCGCTGAAGCTTTCTTT. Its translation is CASSFYRELGFAEAFF.

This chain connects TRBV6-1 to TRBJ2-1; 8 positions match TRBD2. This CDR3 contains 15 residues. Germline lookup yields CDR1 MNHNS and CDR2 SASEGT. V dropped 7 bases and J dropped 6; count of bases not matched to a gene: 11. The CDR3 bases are TGTGCCAGCACCGAGGGGACTAGGTTCCTCAATGAGCAGTTCTTC. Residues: CASTEGTRFLNEQFF.

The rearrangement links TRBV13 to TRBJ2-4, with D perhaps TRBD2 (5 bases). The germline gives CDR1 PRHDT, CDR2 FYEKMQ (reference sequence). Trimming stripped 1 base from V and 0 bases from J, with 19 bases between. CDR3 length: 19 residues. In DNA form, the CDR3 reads TGTGCCAGCAGCTTAGAAGGCGGGCGAGCCCCTCTAGCCAAAAACATTCAGTACTTC. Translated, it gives CASSLEGGRAPLAKNIQYF.

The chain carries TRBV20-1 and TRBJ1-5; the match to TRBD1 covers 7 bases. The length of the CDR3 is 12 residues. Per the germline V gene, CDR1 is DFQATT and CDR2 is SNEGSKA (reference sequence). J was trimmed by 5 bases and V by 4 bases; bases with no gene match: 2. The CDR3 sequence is CSAIDRDQPQHF. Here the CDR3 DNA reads TGCAGTGCTATAGACAGGGATCAGCCCCAGCATTTT.

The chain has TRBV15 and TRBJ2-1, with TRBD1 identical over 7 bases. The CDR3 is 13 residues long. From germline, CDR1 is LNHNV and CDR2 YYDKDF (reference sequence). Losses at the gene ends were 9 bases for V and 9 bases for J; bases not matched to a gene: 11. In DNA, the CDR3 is TGTGCCACTTCTCGGGACAGACCCCGTGAGCAGTTCTTC. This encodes CATSRDRPREQFF.

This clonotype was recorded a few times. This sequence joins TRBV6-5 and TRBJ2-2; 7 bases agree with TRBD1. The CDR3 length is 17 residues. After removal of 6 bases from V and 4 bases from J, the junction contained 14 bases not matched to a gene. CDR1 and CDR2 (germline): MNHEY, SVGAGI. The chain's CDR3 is CASSRRSGTETTGELFF. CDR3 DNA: TGTGCCAGCAGCCGCCGATCCGGGACAGAAACCACCGGGGAGCTGTTTTTT.

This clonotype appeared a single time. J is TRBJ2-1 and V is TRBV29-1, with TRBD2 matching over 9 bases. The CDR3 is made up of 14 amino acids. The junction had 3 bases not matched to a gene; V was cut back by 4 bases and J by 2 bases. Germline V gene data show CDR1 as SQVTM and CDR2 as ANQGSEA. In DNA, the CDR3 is TGCAGCGTTGTCGGCGGGAGGGCCTACAATGAGCAGTTCTTC. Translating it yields CSVVGGRAYNEQFF.

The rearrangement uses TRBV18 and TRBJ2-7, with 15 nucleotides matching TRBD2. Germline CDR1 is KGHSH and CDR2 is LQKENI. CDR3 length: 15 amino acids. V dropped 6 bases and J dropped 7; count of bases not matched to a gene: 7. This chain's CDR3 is CASSPPGLAGGEQYF. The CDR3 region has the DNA TGTGCCAGCTCTCCGCCGGGACTAGCGGGAGGAGAGCAGTACTTC. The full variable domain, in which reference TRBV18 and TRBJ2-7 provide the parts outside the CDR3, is NAGVMQNPRHLVRRRGQEARLRCSPMKGHSHVYWYRQLPEEGLKFMVYLQKENIIDESGMPKERFSAEFPKEGPSILRIQQVVRGDSAAYFCASSPPGLAGGEQYFGPGTRLTVT.

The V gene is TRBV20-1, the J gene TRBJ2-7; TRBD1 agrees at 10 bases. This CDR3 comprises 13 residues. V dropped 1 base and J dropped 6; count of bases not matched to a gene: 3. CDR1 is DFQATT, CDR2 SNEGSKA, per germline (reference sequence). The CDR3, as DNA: TGCAGTGCTAGAGCGACAGGGGGCTTCGAGCAGTACTTC. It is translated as CSARATGGFEQYF.

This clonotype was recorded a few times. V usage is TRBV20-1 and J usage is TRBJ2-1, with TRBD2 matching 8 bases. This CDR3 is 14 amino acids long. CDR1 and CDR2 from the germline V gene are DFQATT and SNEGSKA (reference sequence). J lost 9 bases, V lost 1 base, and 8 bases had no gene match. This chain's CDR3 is CSARAGGLRFEQFF. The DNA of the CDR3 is TGCAGTGCTAGAGCGGGAGGGCTTCGTTTTGAGCAGTTCTTC.

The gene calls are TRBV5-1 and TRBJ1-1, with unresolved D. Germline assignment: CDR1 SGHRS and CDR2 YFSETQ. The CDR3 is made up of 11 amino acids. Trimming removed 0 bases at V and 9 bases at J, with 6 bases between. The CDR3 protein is CASSLGAQAFF. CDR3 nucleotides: TGCGCCAGCAGCTTGGGGGCCCAAGCTTTCTTT.

The CDR3 is CASSEVNLIGAGELFF. The CDR3 DNA is TGTGCCAGCAGTGAAGTGAATCTCATTGGGGCCGGGGAGCTGTTTTTT. The V and J genes are TRBV6-1 and TRBJ2-2; D gene uncertain. CDR1 MNHNS and CDR2 SASEGT come from the germline V gene. This CDR3 has 16 amino acids. Between the trimmed V and J ends, which lost 1 base and 6 bases, there was a span of 15 bases.

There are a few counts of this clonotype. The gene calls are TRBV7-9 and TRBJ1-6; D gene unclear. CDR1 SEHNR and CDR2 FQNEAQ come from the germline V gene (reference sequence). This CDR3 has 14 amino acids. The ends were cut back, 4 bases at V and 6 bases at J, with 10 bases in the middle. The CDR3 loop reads CASSWSGSNSPLHF. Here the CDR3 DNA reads TGTGCCAGCAGCTGGTCCGGTAGTAATTCACCCCTCCACTTT.

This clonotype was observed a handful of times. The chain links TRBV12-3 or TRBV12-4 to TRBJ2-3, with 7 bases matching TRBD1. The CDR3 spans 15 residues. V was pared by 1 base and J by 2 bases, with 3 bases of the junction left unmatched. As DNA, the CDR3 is TGTGCCAGCAGTTTAGAGACAGGGTTCACAGATACGCAGTATTTT. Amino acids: CASSLETGFTDTQYF.